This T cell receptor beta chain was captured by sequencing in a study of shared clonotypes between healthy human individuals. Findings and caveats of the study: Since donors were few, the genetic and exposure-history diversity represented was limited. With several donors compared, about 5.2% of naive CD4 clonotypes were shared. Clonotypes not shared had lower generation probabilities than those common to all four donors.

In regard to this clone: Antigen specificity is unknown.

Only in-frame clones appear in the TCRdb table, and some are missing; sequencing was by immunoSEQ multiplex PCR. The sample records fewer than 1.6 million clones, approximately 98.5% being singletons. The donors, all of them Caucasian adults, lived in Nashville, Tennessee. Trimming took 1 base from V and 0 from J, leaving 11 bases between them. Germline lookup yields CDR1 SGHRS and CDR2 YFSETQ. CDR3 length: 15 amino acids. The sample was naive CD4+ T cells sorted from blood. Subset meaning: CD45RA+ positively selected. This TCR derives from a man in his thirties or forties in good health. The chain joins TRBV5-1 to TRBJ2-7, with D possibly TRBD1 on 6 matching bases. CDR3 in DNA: TGCGCCAGCAGCTTGACAGGGAAGAGCTCCTACGAGCAGTACTTC. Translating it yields CASSLTGKSSYEQYF.